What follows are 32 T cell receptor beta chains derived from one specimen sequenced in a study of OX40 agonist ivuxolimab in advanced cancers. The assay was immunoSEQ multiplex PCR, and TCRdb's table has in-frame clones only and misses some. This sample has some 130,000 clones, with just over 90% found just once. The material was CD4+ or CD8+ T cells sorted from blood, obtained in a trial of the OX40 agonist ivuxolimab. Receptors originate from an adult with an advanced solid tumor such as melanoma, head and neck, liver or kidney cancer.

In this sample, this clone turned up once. The CDR3 region is CASSRKGGEQFF. The CDR3 bases are TGTGCCAGCAGCCGCAAAGGGGGTGAGCAGTTCTTC. V gene TRBV7-9 combines with J gene TRBJ2-1; tentatively, D is TRBD1 (6 bases). The CDR3 has 12 amino acids. The germline V and J ends were trimmed by 5 bases and 9 bases, with 11 bases remaining between them. The V gene's germline CDR1 is SEHNR and CDR2 FQNEAQ (reference sequence).

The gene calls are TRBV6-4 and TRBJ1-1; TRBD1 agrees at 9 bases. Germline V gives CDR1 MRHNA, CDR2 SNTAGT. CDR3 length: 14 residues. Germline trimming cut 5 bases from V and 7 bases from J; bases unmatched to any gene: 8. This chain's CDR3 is CASSQTGGEGEAFF. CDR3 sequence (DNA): TGTGCCAGCAGTCAGACAGGGGGAGAGGGTGAAGCTTTCTTT.

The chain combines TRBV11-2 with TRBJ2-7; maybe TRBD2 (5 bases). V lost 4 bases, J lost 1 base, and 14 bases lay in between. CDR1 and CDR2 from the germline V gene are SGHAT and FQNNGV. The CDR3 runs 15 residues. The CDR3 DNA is TGTGCCAGCAGCTCTAGTCTCCGGGGATCCTACGAGCAGTACTTC. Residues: CASSSSLRGSYEQYF.

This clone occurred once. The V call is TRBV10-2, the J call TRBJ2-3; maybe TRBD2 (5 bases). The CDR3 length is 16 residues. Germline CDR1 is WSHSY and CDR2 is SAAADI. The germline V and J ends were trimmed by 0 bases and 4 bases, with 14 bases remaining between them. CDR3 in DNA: TGCGCCAGCAGTGAGTCGACTCGTAGCGAGGCAGATACGCAGTATTTT. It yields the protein CASSESTRSEADTQYF.

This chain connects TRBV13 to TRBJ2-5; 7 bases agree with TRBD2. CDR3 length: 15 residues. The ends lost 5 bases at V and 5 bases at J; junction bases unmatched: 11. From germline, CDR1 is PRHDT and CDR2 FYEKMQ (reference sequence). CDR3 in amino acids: CASSMGLRAYETQYF. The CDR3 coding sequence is TGTGCCAGCAGCATGGGACTAAGGGCGTACGAGACCCAGTACTTC.

CDR3 nucleotide sequence: TGTGCCAGCAGCCCCCGGCGGGGGCAAGAGACCCAGTACTTC. Its protein is CASSPRRGQETQYF. The chain uses TRBV11-2 and TRBJ2-5, with 7 bases that match TRBD2. The CDR3 sequence is 14 residues long. Trimming removed 5 bases from V and 2 bases from J; junction bases left unmatched: 5. From germline, CDR1 is SGHAT and CDR2 FQNNGV.

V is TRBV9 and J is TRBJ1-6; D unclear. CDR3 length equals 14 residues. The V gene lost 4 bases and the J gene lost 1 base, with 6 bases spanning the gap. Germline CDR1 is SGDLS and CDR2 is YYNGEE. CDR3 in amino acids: CASSSGSYNSPLHF. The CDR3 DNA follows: TGTGCCAGCAGCTCCGGATCCTATAATTCACCCCTCCACTTT. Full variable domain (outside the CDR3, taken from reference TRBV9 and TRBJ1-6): DSGVTQTPKHLITATGQRVTLRCSPRSGDLSVYWYQQSLDQGLQFLIQYYNGEERAKGNILERFSAQQFPDLHSELNLSSLELGDSALYFCASSSGSYNSPLHFGNGTRLTVT.

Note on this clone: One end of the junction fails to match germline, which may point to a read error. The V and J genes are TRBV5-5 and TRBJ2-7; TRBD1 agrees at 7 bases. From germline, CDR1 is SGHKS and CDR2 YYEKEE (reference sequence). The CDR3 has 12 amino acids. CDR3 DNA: TGTGCCAGCAGCCAAGGGGACAGCCCTAAAGACTTC. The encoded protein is CASSQGDSPKDF.

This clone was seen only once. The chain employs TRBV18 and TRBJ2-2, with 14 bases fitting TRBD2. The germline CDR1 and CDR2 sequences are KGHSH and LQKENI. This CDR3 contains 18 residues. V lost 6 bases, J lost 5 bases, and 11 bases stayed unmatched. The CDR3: CASSLNSGTSGRTGELFF. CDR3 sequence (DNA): TGTGCCAGCTCCCTTAACTCCGGGACTAGCGGGAGAACCGGGGAGCTGTTTTTT.

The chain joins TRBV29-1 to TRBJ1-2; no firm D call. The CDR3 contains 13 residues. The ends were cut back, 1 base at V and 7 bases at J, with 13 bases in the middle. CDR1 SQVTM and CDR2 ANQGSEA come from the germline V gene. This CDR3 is CSVEGPGYGGYTF. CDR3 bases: TGCAGCGTTGAAGGCCCGGGGTACGGTGGCTACACCTTC. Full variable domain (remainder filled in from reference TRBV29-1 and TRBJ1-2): SAVISQKPSRDICQRGTSLTIQCQVDSQVTMMFWYRQQPGQSLTLIATANQGSEATYESGFVIDKFPISRPNLTFSTLTVSNMSPEDSSIYLCSVEGPGYGGYTFGSGTRLTVV.

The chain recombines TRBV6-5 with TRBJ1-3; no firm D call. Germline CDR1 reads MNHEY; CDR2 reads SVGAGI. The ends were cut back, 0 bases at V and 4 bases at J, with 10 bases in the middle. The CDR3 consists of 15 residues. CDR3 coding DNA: TGTGCCAGCAGTTACTCCCCCGCGATCGGAAACACCATATATTTT. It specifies CASSYSPAIGNTIYF.

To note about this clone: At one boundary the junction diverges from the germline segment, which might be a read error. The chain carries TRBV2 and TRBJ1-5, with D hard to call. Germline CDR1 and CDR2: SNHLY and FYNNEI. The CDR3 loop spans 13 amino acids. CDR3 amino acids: CASNERRNQPQHF. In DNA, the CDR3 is TGTGCCAGCAATGAAAGGAGGAATCAGCCCCAGCATTTT.

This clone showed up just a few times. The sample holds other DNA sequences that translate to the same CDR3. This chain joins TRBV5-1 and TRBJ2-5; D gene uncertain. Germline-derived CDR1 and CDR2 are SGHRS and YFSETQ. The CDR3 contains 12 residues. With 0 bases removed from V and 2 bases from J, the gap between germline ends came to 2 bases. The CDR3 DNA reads TGCGCCAGCAGCTTGGGACAAGAGACCCAGTACTTC. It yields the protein CASSLGQETQYF.

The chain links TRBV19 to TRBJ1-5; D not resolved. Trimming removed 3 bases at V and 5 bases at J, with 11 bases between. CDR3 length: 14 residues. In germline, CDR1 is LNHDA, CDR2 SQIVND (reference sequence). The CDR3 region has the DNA TGTGCCAGTAGTATTGGTGCCAGTTATCAGCCCCAGCATTTT. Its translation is CASSIGASYQPQHF.

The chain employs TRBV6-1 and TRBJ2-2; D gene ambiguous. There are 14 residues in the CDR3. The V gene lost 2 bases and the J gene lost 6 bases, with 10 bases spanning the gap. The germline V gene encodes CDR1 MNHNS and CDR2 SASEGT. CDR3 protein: CASSEFGRAGELFF. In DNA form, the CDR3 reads TGTGCCAGCAGTGAATTTGGCAGAGCCGGGGAGCTGTTTTTT.

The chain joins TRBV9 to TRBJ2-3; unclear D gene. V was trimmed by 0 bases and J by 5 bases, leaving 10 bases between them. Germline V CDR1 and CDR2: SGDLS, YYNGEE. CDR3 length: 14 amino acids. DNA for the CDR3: TGTGCCAGCAGCGTAGATAATAGCCGAGATACGCAGTATTTT. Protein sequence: CASSVDNSRDTQYF.

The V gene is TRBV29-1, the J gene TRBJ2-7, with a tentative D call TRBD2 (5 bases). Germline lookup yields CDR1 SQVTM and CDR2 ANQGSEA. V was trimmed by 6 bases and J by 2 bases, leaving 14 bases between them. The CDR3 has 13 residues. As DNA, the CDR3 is TGCAGCGTGAGCCCGGACGGGGCCTACGAGCAGTACTTC. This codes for CSVSPDGAYEQYF.

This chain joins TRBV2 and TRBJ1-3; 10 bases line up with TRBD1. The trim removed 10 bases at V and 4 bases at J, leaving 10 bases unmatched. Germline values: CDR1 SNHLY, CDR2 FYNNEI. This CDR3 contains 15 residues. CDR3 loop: CATIRQGAQGNTIYF. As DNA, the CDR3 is TGTGCCACCATCCGACAGGGGGCGCAAGGAAACACCATATATTTT.

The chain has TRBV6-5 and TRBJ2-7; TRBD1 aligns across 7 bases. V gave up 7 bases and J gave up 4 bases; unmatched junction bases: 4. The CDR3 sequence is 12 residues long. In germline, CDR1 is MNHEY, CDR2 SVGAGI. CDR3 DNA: TGTGCCAGCAAAACAGGGGTGTACGAGCAGTACTTC. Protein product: CASKTGVYEQYF.

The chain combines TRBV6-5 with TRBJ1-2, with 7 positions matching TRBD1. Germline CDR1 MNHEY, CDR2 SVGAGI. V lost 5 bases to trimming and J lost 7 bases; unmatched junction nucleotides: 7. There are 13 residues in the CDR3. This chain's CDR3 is CASSPTGAGGYTF. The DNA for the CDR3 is TGTGCCAGCAGTCCAACAGGGGCAGGTGGCTACACCTTC.

The CDR3 DNA follows: TGTGCCAGTAGTATTGTGGGACTTTCAAGCTCCTACGAGCAGTACTTC. This gives the protein CASSIVGLSSSYEQYF. The chain links TRBV19 to TRBJ2-7; a weak D match, TRBD2 (6 bases). The CDR3 extends over 16 amino acids. Germline assignment: CDR1 LNHDA and CDR2 SQIVND (reference sequence). With 3 bases removed from V and 0 bases from J, the gap between germline ends came to 15 bases. The variable domain in full, completed from reference TRBV19 and TRBJ2-7, reads DGGITQSPKYLFRKEGQNVTLSCEQNLNHDAMYWYRQDPGQGLRLIYYSQIVNDFQKGDIAEGYSVSREKKESFPLTVTSAQKNPTAFYLCASSIVGLSSSYEQYFGPGTRLTVT.

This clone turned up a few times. This CDR3 reads CASSYSGQGGYEQYF. The CDR3 bases are TGTGCCAGCAGTTACTCGGGACAGGGGGGCTACGAGCAGTACTTC. The chain is built from TRBV6-5 and TRBJ2-7, with TRBD1 matching over 11 bases. With V trimmed by 0 bases and J by 3 bases, 1 base remained unmatched. The CDR3 has 15 amino acids. The germline V gene has CDR1 MNHEY and CDR2 SVGAGI.

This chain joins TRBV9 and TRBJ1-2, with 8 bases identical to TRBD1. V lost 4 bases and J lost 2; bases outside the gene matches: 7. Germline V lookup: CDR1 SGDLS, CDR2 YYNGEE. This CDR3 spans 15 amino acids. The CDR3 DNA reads TGTGCCAGCAGCCCACTCGCAGGGGGCAACTATGGCTACACCTTC. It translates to CASSPLAGGNYGYTF.

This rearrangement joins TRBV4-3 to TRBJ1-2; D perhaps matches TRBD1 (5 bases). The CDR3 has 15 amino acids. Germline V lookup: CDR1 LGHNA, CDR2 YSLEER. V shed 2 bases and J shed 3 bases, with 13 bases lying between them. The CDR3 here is CASSQLAGTYYGYTF. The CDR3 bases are TGCGCCAGCAGCCAACTTGCCGGGACCTACTATGGCTACACCTTC.

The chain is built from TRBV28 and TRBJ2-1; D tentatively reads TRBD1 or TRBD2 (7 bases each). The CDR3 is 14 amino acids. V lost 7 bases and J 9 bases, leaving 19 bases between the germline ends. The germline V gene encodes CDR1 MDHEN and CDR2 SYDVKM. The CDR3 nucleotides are TGTGCCAGCACCTTAGGGAGGGGGCGAGTTGAGCAGTTCTTC. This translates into CASTLGRGRVEQFF.

CDR3 protein: CASSLRTGEMSPLHF. The CDR3 DNA sequence: TGCGCCAGCAGCTTGAGGACAGGGGAAATGTCACCCCTCCACTTT. V gene TRBV5-1 combines with J gene TRBJ1-6; 9 bases are shared with TRBD1. This CDR3 region has 15 residues. Losses at the gene ends were 1 base for V and 10 bases for J; bases not matched to a gene: 6. In germline, CDR1 is SGHRS, CDR2 YFSETQ. The full variable domain, its missing parts supplied by reference TRBV5-1 and TRBJ1-6, is KAGVTQTPRYLIKTRGQQVTLSCSPISGHRSVSWYQQTPGQGLQFLFEYFSETQRNKGNFPGRFSGRQFSNSRSEMNVSTLELGDSALYLCASSLRTGEMSPLHFGNGTRLTVT.

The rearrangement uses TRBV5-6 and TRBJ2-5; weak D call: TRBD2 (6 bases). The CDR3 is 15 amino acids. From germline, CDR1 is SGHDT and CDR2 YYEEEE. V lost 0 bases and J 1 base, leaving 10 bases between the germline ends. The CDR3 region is CASSLVSGLQETQYF. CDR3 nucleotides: TGTGCCAGCAGCTTGGTTAGCGGACTCCAAGAGACCCAGTACTTC.

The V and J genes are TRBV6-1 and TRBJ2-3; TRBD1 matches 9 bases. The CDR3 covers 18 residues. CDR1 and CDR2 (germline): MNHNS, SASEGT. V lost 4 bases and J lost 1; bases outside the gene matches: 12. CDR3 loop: CASSGRAGRTGGTDTQYF. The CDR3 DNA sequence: TGTGCCAGCAGTGGTAGGGCGGGAAGGACAGGGGGCACAGATACGCAGTATTTT.

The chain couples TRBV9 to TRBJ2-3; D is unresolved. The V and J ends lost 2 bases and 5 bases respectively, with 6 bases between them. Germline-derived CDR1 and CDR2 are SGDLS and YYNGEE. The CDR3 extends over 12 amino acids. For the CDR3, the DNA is TGTGCCAGCAGCGTGACCCTAGATACGCAGTATTTT. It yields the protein CASSVTLDTQYF.

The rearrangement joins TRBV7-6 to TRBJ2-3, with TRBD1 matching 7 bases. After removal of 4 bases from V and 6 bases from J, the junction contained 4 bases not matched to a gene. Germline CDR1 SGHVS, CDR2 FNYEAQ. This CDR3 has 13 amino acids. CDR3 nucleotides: TGTGCCAGCAGCTCTGACAGGGACGATACGCAGTATTTT. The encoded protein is CASSSDRDDTQYF.

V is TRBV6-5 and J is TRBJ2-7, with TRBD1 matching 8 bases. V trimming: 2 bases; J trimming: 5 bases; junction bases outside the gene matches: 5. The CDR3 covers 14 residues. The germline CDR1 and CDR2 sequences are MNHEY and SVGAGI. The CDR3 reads CASSYQGQDHEQYF. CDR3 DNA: TGTGCCAGCAGTTACCAGGGACAGGATCACGAGCAGTACTTC.

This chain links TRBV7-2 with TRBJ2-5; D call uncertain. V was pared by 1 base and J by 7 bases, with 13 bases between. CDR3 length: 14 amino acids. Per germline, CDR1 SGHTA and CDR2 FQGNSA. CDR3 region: CASSLDLVAGTQYF. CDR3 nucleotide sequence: TGTGCCAGCAGCTTAGATCTGGTAGCTGGGACCCAGTACTTC.